The rows below give T cell receptor beta chains drawn from one sample of a study of T cells in Graves' hyperthyroidism and ophthalmopathy. TCRdb independently ran MiXCR on the multiplex PCR reads; one entry per CDR3 protein. Of about half a million distinct CDR3 sequences in the sample, roughly 22% were seen once. What was sequenced was blood. Receptor source: a woman between 70 and 85 years old with Graves' ophthalmopathy. Both conserved end residues are part of each CDR3. D genes are given only for firm matches. The size field is filled for only some rows; it gives once, few, many or a size class.

cdr3_length,j_call,clone_size,d_call,v_call,cdr3_nt,cdr3_aa
18,TRBJ2-5,NA,TRBD2,TRBV20-1,TGCAGTGCCTACTTGATCGGACTAGCGGGAGGGCCCCAAGAGACCCAGTACTTC,CSAYLIGLAGGPQETQYF
15,TRBJ2-7,NA,TRBD1,TRBV28,TGTGCCAGCACCCGCCGGGACAGCGGCTCCTACGAGCAGTACTTC,CASTRRDSGSYEQYF
15,TRBJ2-4,NA,NA,TRBV20-1,TGCAGTGCCCACGGGGGCTTAATAGCCAAAAACATTCAGTACTTC,CSAHGGLIAKNIQYF
14,TRBJ1-2,NA,NA,TRBV28,TGTGCCTGCAGGCCCGGACGGATAACTATCGGCTACACCTTC,CACRPGRITIGYTF
13,TRBJ2-5,many,NA,TRBV12-5,TGTGCTAGTGTCGGGCTAGCCGGAGAGACCCAGTACTTC,CASVGLAGETQYF
13,TRBJ1-2,NA,NA,TRBV12-3/TRBV12-4,TGTGCCAGCAGTTTCGAGTGGAACTATGGCTACACCTTC,CASSFEWNYGYTF
14,TRBJ1-1,many,TRBD1,TRBV2,TGTGCCAGCAGTGACCAAGGGGGCAACACTGAAGCTTTCTTT,CASSDQGGNTEAFF
12,TRBJ1-1,NA,NA,TRBV6-9,TGTGCCAGCAGTTACCCGGGTTCAGGAGCTTTCTTT,CASSYPGSGAFF
15,TRBJ2-7,NA,NA,TRBV7-3,TGTGCCAGCAGCCAGGCCCCCGGGACAACCTACGAGCAGTACTTC,CASSQAPGTTYEQYF
14,TRBJ2-7,few,NA,TRBV27,TGTGCCAGCAGTATTGGGGGGGCGCGCTACGAGCAGTACTTC,CASSIGGARYEQYF
14,TRBJ2-7,few,NA,TRBV6-1,TGTGCCAGCAGGCCCGCAGGGGTAGGGTACGAGCAGTACTTC,CASRPAGVGYEQYF
12,TRBJ2-4,NA,NA,TRBV3-1,TGTGCCAGCAGTCCTGACAGAAACATTCAGTACTTC,CASSPDRNIQYF
14,TRBJ2-7,many,NA,TRBV7-2,TGTGCCAGCAGCCAAAATCAGGGGCCCTACGAGCAGTACTTC,CASSQNQGPYEQYF
16,TRBJ2-7,NA,NA,TRBV5-6,TGTGCCAGCAGCCTCCGTCCGGGACGTACTAACTACGAGCAGTACTTC,CASSLRPGRTNYEQYF
14,TRBJ2-1,NA,NA,TRBV4-1,TGCGCCAGCAGCCAAGAAAAGGAGTTGGATGAGCAGTTCTTC,CASSQEKELDEQFF
12,TRBJ1-6,few,NA,TRBV28,TGTGCCAGCAGTCTCGTACAGTCACCCCTCCACTTT,CASSLVQSPLHF
13,TRBJ2-1,few,NA,TRBV11-2,TGTGCCAGCAGCATTCCCCCCAGCTTCGAGCAGTTCTTC,CASSIPPSFEQFF
15,TRBJ2-7,NA,TRBD2,TRBV6-5,TGTGCCAGCAGTTACTCGGGACTAGCGTCTTACGAGCAGTACTTC,CASSYSGLASYEQYF
16,TRBJ1-5,NA,TRBD1,TRBV6-2/TRBV6-3,TGTGCCAGCAGGCCCAAGGGGGACAGGGGATATCAGCCCCAGCATTTT,CASRPKGDRGYQPQHF
19,TRBJ2-1,NA,TRBD2,TRBV19,TGTGCCAGTAGTTGGTCGGGCGGGAGTTCCGTATCGATTAACAATGAGCAGTTCTTC,CASSWSGGSSVSINNEQFF
14,TRBJ2-7,NA,NA,TRBV14,TGTGCCAGCAGCCTACCCGGACTTATCTACGAGCAGTACTTC,CASSLPGLIYEQYF
14,TRBJ2-7,NA,NA,TRBV24-1,TGTGCCACCAGTGATGGAGGAAACTCCTACGAGCAGTACTTC,CATSDGGNSYEQYF
15,TRBJ2-4,once,NA,TRBV7-2,TGTGCCAGCAGCCCAATTAGACAGGCGATAAACATTCAGTACTTC,CASSPIRQAINIQYF
12,TRBJ2-3,few,NA,TRBV10-3,TGTGCCACGAGCCTGGACGGTAAATTGCAGTATTTT,CATSLDGKLQYF
14,TRBJ2-5,NA,NA,TRBV5-4,TGTGCCAGCAGCTTCGTTGGAGCGAGAGAGACCCAGTACTTC,CASSFVGARETQYF
15,TRBJ1-3,many,TRBD1,TRBV12-3/TRBV12-4,TGTGCCAGCAGTTTGACGACAGGGGTCGGAAACACCATATATTTT,CASSLTTGVGNTIYF
13,TRBJ2-1,few,NA,TRBV10-3,TGTGCCACTGAAGCTCAGGGTCGGAATGAGCAGTTCTTC,CATEAQGRNEQFF
16,TRBJ1-5,many,TRBD1,TRBV3-1,TGTGCCAGCAGCCAAGCCGGACAGGGCAGCAATCAGCCCCAGCATTTT,CASSQAGQGSNQPQHF
13,TRBJ2-7,NA,TRBD1,TRBV5-1,TGCGCCAGCAGCGATCGACAGGGCTACGAGCAGTACTTC,CASSDRQGYEQYF
13,TRBJ1-3,few,TRBD1,TRBV30,TGTGCCTGGGGCTCAGGGGGCGGTTACACCATATATTTT,CAWGSGGGYTIYF
14,TRBJ2-5,NA,TRBD2,TRBV6-1,TGTGCCAGCAGTGGGTGGCGGGAGTTGGAGACCCAGTACTTC,CASSGWRELETQYF
13,TRBJ2-1,many,NA,TRBV15,TGTGCCACCAGCAGAGAGGGAGGAGAAGAGCAGTTCTTC,CATSREGGEEQFF
12,TRBJ2-5,NA,NA,TRBV6-1,TGTGCCAGCAGGGTAGCCCAAGAGACCCAGTACTTC,CASRVAQETQYF
13,TRBJ2-1,NA,NA,TRBV6-2/TRBV6-3,TGTGCCAGCAGTTACTCGACGAGCAATGAGCAGTTCTTC,CASSYSTSNEQFF
17,TRBJ2-5,NA,NA,TRBV10-2,TGCGCCAGCAGGAAAGTTTGGGGTGGCGGCCGGCAGGAGACCCAGTACTTC,CASRKVWGGGRQETQYF
14,TRBJ2-5,NA,NA,TRBV5-1,TGCGCCAGCAGCCCGCAGGGAGATATCGAGACCCAGTACTTC,CASSPQGDIETQYF
15,TRBJ2-2,NA,NA,TRBV4-3,TGCGCCAGCAGCCAAGATACGGGTTGGTCCGGGGAGCTGTTTTTT,CASSQDTGWSGELFF
12,TRBJ1-1,NA,NA,TRBV29-1,TGCAGCGGCCGGGACCTCGACACTGAAGCTTTCTTT,CSGRDLDTEAFF
16,TRBJ2-3,few,TRBD2,TRBV7-9,TGTGCCAGCAGCTCCCCCACTAGCGGGGGCACAGATACGCAGTATTTT,CASSSPTSGGTDTQYF
18,TRBJ2-1,few,TRBD2,TRBV24-1,TGTGCCACCAGTGATTTGTCAGGGACTAGCGGGATAGTCAATGAGCAGTTCTTC,CATSDLSGTSGIVNEQFF
13,TRBJ2-1,many,TRBD1,TRBV7-2,TGTGCCAGCAGGAGGGGGACAGGCAATGAGCAGTTCTTC,CASRRGTGNEQFF
15,TRBJ2-7,many,TRBD1,TRBV6-2/TRBV6-3,TGTGCCAGCAGTTACCGGGACAGGGTGGTCAACGAGCAGTACTTC,CASSYRDRVVNEQYF